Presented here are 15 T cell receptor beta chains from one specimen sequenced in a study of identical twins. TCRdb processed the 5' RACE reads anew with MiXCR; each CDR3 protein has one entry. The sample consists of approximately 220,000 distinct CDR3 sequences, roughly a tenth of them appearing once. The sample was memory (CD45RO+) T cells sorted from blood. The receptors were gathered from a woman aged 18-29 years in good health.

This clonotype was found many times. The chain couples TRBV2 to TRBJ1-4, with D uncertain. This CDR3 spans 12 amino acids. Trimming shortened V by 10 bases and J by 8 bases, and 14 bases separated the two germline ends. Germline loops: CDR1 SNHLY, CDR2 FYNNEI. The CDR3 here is CATSGEGEKLFF. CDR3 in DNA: TGTGCCACCTCAGGAGAGGGAGAAAAACTGTTTTTT.

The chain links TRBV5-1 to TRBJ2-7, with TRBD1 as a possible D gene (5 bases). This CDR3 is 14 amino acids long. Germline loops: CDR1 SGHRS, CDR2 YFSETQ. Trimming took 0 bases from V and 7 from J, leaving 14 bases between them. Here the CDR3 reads CASSLDRPIREQYF. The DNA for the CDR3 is TGCGCCAGCAGCTTGGACAGGCCGATTAGGGAGCAGTACTTC.

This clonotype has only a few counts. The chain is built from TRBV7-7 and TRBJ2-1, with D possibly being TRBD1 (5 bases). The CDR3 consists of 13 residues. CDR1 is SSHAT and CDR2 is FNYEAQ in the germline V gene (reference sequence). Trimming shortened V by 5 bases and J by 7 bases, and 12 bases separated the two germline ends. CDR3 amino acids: CASSRDSFNEQFF. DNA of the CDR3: TGTGCCAGCAGCCGAGACAGTTTTAATGAGCAGTTCTTC.

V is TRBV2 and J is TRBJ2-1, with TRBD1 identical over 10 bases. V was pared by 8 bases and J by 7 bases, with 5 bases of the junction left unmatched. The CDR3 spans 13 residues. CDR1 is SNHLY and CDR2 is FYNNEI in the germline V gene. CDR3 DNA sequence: TGTGCCAGCCGGGGGACAGGGGTAAATGAGCAGTTCTTC. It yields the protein CASRGTGVNEQFF.

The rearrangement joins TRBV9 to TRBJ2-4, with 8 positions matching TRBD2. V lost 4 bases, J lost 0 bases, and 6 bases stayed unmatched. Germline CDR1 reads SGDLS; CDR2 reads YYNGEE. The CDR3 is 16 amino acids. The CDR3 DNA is TGTGCCAGCAGCCCTCGGGGGGGCCTAGCCAAAAACATTCAGTACTTC. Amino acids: CASSPRGGLAKNIQYF.

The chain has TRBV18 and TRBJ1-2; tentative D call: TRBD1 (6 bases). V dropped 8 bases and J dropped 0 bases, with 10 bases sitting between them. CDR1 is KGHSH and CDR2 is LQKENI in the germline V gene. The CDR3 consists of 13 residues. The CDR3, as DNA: TGTGCCAGCGGGGACAAGGCTAACTATGGCTACACCTTC. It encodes CASGDKANYGYTF. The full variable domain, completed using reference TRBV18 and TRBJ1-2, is NAGVMQNPRHLVRRRGQEARLRCSPMKGHSHVYWYRQLPEEGLKFMVYLQKENIIDESGMPKERFSAEFPKEGPSILRIQQVVRGDSAAYFCASGDKANYGYTFGSGTRLTVV.

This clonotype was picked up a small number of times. CDR3: CATSRPSGRTNNEQFF. The CDR3 DNA sequence: TGTGCCACCAGCAGACCTAGCGGGAGAACCAACAATGAGCAGTTCTTC. The genes are TRBV15 and TRBJ2-1; the match to TRBD2 covers 10 bases. This CDR3 is 16 amino acids long. Trimming took 2 bases from V and 5 from J; bases not matched to a gene: 6. Germline lookup yields CDR1 LNHNV and CDR2 YYDKDF (reference sequence). The full variable domain, rest sourced from reference TRBV15 and TRBJ2-1, is DAMVIQNPRYQVTQFGKPVTLSCSQTLNHNVMYWYQQKSSQAPKLLFHYYDKDFNNEADTPDNFQSRRPNTSFCFLDIRSPGLGDTAMYLCATSRPSGRTNNEQFFGPGTRLTVL.

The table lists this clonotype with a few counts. For the CDR3, the DNA is TGTGCCAGCAGTAAGGGGAACCAGGTGGGCTTAGCCAAAAACATTCAGTACTTC. This encodes CASSKGNQVGLAKNIQYF. The V and J genes are TRBV12-3 or TRBV12-4 and TRBJ2-4, with D tentatively TRBD1 (5 bases). The V and J ends lost 5 bases and 0 bases respectively, with 20 bases between them. The CDR3 extends over 18 amino acids.

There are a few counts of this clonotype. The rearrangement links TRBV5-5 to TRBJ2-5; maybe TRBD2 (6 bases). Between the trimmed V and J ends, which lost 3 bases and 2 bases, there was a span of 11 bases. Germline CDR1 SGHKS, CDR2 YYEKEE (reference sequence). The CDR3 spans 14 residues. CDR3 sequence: CASSSRLAQETQYF. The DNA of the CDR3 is TGTGCCAGCAGCTCGCGGCTAGCGCAAGAGACCCAGTACTTC.

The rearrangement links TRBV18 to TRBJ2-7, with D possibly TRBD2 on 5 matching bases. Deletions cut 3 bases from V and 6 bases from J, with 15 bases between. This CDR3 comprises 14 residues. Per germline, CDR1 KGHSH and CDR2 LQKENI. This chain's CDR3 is CASSPRTANLEQYF. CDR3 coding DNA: TGTGCCAGCTCACCGAGGACTGCGAATCTCGAGCAGTACTTC.

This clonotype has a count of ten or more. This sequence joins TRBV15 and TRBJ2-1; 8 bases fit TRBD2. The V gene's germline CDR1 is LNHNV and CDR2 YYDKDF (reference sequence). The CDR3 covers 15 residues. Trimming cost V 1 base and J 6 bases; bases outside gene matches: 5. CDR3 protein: CATSRGTSGPNEQFF. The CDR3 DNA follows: TGTGCCACCAGCAGAGGTACTAGCGGACCCAATGAGCAGTTCTTC.

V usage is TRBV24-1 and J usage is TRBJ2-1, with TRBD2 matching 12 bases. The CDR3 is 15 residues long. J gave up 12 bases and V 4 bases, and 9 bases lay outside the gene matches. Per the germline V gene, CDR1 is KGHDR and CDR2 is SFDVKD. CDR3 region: CATSEPSGRARGQFF. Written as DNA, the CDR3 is TGTGCCACCAGTGAACCTAGCGGGAGGGCCCGGGGGCAGTTCTTC.

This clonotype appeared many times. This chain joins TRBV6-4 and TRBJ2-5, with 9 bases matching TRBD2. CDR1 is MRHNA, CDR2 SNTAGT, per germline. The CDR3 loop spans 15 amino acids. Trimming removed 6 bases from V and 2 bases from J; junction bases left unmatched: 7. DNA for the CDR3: TGTGCCAGCAGCGCGACTAGCGGAGGGCAAGAGACCCAGTACTTC. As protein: CASSATSGGQETQYF.

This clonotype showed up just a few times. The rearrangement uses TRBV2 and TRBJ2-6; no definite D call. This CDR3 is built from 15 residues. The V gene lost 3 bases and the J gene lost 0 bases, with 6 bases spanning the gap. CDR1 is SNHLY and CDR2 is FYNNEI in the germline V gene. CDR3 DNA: TGTGCCAGCAGTGATTTCGGCTCTGGGGCCAACGTCCTGACTTTC. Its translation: CASSDFGSGANVLTF.

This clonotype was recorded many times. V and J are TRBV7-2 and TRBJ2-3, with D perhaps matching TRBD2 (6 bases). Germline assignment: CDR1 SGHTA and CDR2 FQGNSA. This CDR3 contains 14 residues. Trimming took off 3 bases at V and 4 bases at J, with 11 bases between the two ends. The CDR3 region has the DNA TGTGCCAGCAGCTTCGGGGGACCGCCAGATACGCAGTATTTT. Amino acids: CASSFGGPPDTQYF.